A selection of T cell receptor beta chains follows, all from one sample in a study of regulatory T cells in long-lasting Graves disease. One entry per CDR3 protein, called by TCRdb with MiXCR from the multiplex PCR reads. The data hold about 210,000 distinct CDR3 sequences, with roughly 19% observed a single time. The sample was also linked to a second study, of T cells in Graves' hyperthyroidism and ophthalmopathy.

The sample here was peripheral blood mononuclear cells (PBMCs), taken at new diagnosis, from a patient treated with antithyroid drugs. Every receptor here comes from a woman in her 30s with Graves disease. The CDR3 runs from the conserved cysteine through the conserved F or W. D genes are given only for firm matches. The size entry is marked missing in some rows and otherwise reads once, few, many or a size class.

d_call j_call clone_size v_call cdr3_aa cdr3_nt
NA TRBJ1-5 many TRBV28 CASSPTVGQPQHF TGTGCCAGCAGCCCAACAGTGGGTCAGCCCCAGCATTTT
TRBD2 TRBJ2-2 many TRBV12-3/TRBV12-4 CASSFRPLAGRNTGELFF TGTGCCAGCAGTTTTCGTCCGCTAGCGGGACGAAACACCGGGGAGCTGTTTTTT
TRBD2 TRBJ2-5 many TRBV3-1 CASSPDVSFPGLVQQETQYF TGTGCCAGCAGCCCAGACGTCTCCTTCCCCGGACTAGTTCAACAAGAGACCCAGTACTTC
TRBD1 TRBJ2-2 NA TRBV28 CASSPTDRGLLVTGELFF TGTGCCAGCAGTCCCACGGACAGGGGGCTTCTAGTAACCGGGGAGCTGTTTTTT
TRBD1 TRBJ1-2 many TRBV28 CASRRTGPIGGYTF TGTGCCAGCAGGCGGACAGGCCCTATCGGTGGCTACACCTTC
NA TRBJ1-4 many TRBV7-2 CASSSNKATNEKLFF TGTGCCAGCAGCTCGAACAAAGCAACTAATGAAAAACTGTTTTTT
NA TRBJ2-3 many TRBV24-1 CATSDLGRVSDTQYF TGTGCCACCAGTGATTTGGGGAGAGTCTCAGATACGCAGTATTTT
TRBD1 TRBJ1-2 many TRBV30 CAWRTGGVGGYTF TGTGCCTGGAGGACAGGGGGCGTAGGGGGCTACACCTTC
TRBD2 TRBJ2-1 NA TRBV12-3/TRBV12-4 CASRKRTPAGVSYNEQFF TGTGCCAGCAGAAAGCGGACGCCAGCGGGAGTATCCTACAATGAGCAGTTCTTC
TRBD2 TRBJ2-7 many TRBV20-1 CSADRSSGKGGDEQYF TGCAGTGCCGATCGTTCTAGCGGGAAAGGGGGCGACGAGCAGTACTTC
TRBD2 TRBJ2-5 many TRBV30 CAWSRVAGGETQYF TGTGCCTGGAGCCGGGTAGCGGGAGGAGAGACCCAGTACTTC
TRBD1 TRBJ1-1 once TRBV11-2 CASSLGGQGIDTEAFF TGTGCCAGCAGCTTGGGGGGACAGGGGATTGACACTGAAGCTTTCTTT
TRBD1 TRBJ1-4 many TRBV7-9 CASRLGTGFGNEKLFF TGTGCCAGCAGGCTAGGGACAGGATTCGGTAATGAAAAACTGTTTTTT
NA TRBJ2-7 NA TRBV28 CASSSGKQYF TGTGCCAGCAGTTCGGGGAAGCAGTACTTC
NA TRBJ2-7 many TRBV2 CASSESAPYEQYF TGTGCCAGCAGTGAGTCAGCTCCCTACGAGCAGTACTTC
NA TRBJ2-5 few TRBV7-8 CASSTRTPKRRDF TGTGCCAGCAGCACGCGGACCCCAAAAAGAAGGGACTTC
NA TRBJ2-1 many TRBV6-1 CASSELLAYNEQFF TGTGCCAGCAGTGAATTGTTAGCCTACAATGAGCAGTTCTTC
NA TRBJ1-1 many TRBV5-4 CASSLDRTPYTEAFF TGTGCCAGCAGCCTAGACCGGACCCCTTACACTGAAGCTTTCTTT
TRBD1 TRBJ2-6 many TRBV20-1 CSASRGTGGFGANVLTF TGCAGTGCTTCACGGGGGACAGGGGGCTTTGGGGCCAACGTCCTGACTTTC
NA TRBJ1-5 many TRBV30 CAWSDGGDSNQPQHF TGTGCCTGGAGCGACGGTGGCGATAGCAATCAGCCCCAGCATTTT
NA TRBJ2-7 few TRBV20-1 CSASRPSIYEQYF TGCAGTGCTAGTAGGCCCTCTATTTACGAGCAGTACTTC
TRBD1 TRBJ1-2 many TRBV24-1 CATSARQGSNGYTF TGTGCCACCAGCGCCCGACAGGGGTCGAATGGCTACACCTTC
NA TRBJ1-1 many TRBV28 CASSPLDGMNTEAFF TGTGCCAGCAGTCCTCTCGACGGAATGAACACTGAAGCTTTCTTT
NA TRBJ1-1 many TRBV25-1 CASNWLGEAFF TGTGCCAGCAATTGGTTAGGAGAAGCTTTCTTT
TRBD1 TRBJ1-1 many TRBV12-3/TRBV12-4 CASRPRQGLSTEAFF TGTGCCAGCAGACCTAGACAGGGGCTGAGCACTGAAGCTTTCTTT
NA TRBJ1-4 NA TRBV9 CASSPLGGSSYEKLFF TGTGCCAGCAGCCCCCTGGGGGGGAGCAGCTATGAAAAACTGTTTTTT